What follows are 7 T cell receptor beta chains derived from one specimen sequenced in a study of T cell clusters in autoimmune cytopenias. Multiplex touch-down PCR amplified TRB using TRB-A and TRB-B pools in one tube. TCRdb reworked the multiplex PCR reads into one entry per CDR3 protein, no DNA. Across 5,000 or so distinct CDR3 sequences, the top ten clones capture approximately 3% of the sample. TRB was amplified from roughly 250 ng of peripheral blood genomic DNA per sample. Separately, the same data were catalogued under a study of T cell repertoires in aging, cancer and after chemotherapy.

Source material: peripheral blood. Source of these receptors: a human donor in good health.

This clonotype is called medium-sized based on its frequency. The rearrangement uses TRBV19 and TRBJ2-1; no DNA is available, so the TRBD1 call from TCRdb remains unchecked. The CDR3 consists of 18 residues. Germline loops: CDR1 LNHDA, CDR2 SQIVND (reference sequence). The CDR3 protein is CASSIARGTPYDRYEQFF.

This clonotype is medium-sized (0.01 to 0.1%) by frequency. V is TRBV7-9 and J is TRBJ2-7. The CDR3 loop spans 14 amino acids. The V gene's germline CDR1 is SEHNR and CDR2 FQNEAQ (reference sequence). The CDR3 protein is CASSGRAVSYEQYF.

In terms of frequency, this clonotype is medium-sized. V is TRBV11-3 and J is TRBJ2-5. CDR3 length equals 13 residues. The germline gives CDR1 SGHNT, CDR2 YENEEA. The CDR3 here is CASSFRIQETQYF.

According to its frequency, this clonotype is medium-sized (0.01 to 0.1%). The CDR3 spells CASSSGQGRDTGELFF. The chain couples TRBV6-2 or TRBV6-3 to TRBJ2-2; TCRdb indicates TRBD1, and absent DNA this call remains unverified. The germline gives CDR1 MNHEY, CDR2 SVGEGT. The CDR3 has 16 residues.

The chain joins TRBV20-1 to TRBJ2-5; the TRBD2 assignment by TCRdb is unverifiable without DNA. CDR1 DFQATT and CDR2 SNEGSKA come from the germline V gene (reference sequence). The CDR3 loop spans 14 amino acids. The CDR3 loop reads CSARDRTSGETQYF.

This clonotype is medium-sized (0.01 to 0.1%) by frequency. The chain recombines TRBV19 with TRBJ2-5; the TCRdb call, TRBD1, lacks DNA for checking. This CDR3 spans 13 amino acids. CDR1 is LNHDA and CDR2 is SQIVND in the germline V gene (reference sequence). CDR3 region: CASSVRGAETQYF.

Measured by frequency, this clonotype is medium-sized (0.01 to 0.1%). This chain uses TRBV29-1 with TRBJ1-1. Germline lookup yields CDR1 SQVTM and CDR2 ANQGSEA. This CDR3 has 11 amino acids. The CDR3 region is CSVSMNTEAFF.